The 15 T cell receptor beta chains below come from one sample, sequenced in a study of shared clonotypes between healthy human individuals. The assay was immunoSEQ multiplex PCR, and TCRdb's table has in-frame clones only and misses some. The sample yields around 940,000 clones, roughly 72% seen once. Input material: memory CD4+ T cells sorted from blood. Indicated subset: CD45RA-negative fraction. The origin of the receptors is a man younger than 30 in good health.

The V and J genes are TRBV5-4 and TRBJ2-2; 13 positions agree with TRBD2. Per the germline V gene, CDR1 is SGHNT and CDR2 is YYREEE (reference sequence). The V gene end was trimmed by 4 bases and the J gene end by 4 bases; junction bases not matched to a gene: 10. The CDR3 is 18 amino acids. The CDR3: CASSPARLAGGGTGELFF. The CDR3 bases are TGTGCCAGCAGCCCCGCTCGACTAGCGGGAGGTGGCACCGGGGAGCTGTTTTTT. The full variable domain, in which reference TRBV5-4 and TRBJ2-2 provide the parts outside the CDR3, is ETGVTQSPTHLIKTRGQQVTLRCSSQSGHNTVSWYQQALGQGPQFIFQYYREEENGRGNFPPRFSGLQFPNYSSELNVNALELDDSALYLCASSPARLAGGGTGELFFGEGSRLTVL.

The chain links TRBV7-3 to TRBJ2-2; 10 bases are a match to TRBD1. V shed 4 bases, J shed 6 bases, and the junction held 8 bases outside the gene matches. Germline CDR1 SGHTA, CDR2 FQGTGA. The CDR3 has 16 residues. The CDR3 reads CASSSPGQGWSGELFF. The CDR3 DNA follows: TGTGCCAGCAGCTCCCCGGGACAGGGGTGGTCCGGGGAGCTGTTTTTT.

This clone is a singleton in its sample. The chain carries TRBV10-3 and TRBJ2-7; TRBD2 agrees at 11 bases. The trim removed 2 bases at V and 3 bases at J, leaving 6 bases unmatched. The CDR3 loop spans 16 amino acids. Per germline, CDR1 ENHRY and CDR2 SYGVKD. CDR3 in DNA: TGTGCCATCAGTGAGACCGGGACTAGCGGAGGCTACGAGCAGTACTTC. This translates into CAISETGTSGGYEQYF.

The rearrangement uses TRBV6-6 and TRBJ1-2; 10 bases map to TRBD1. Germline CDR1 reads MNHNY; CDR2 reads SVGAGI (reference sequence). The CDR3 is made up of 16 amino acids. The V segment lost 2 bases and the J segment 6 bases; nucleotides outside the gene matches: 9. The CDR3 coding sequence is TGTGCCAGCAGTTACGGGACCCGGGACAGGGGCCATGGCTACACCTTC. Its protein product is CASSYGTRDRGHGYTF.

This clone was observed once. The J gene is TRBJ1-1, the V gene TRBV27; maybe TRBD1 (5 bases). V lost 6 bases and J lost 5, with 13 bases in between. Germline loops: CDR1 MNHEY, CDR2 SMNVEV (reference sequence). CDR3 size: 13 residues. The CDR3 DNA follows: TGTGCCAGCAGCCGTGAGGGGAAAACTGAAGCTTTCTTT. Amino acid sequence: CASSREGKTEAFF.

The chain employs TRBV5-6 and TRBJ2-3; TRBD1 agrees at 7 bases. Trimming at V came to 2 bases and at J to 15 bases, leaving 9 bases not matched to a gene. CDR3 length: 12 amino acids. The germline V gene has CDR1 SGHDT and CDR2 YYEEEE. CDR3 loop: CASSLDRVLSYF. The CDR3 bases are TGTGCCAGCAGCTTAGACAGGGTCCTTTCATATTTT. Together with reference TRBV5-6 and TRBJ2-3, the CDR3 gives the full variable domain: DAGVTQSPTHLIKTRGQQVTLRCSPKSGHDTVSWYQQALGQGPQFIFQYYEEEERQRGNFPDRFSGHQFPNYSSELNVNALLLGDSALYLCASSLDRVLSYFGPGTRLTVL.

The rearrangement links TRBV6-6 to TRBJ2-2; D might be TRBD1 (5 bases). The V gene's germline CDR1 is MNHNY and CDR2 SVGAGI (reference sequence). This CDR3 spans 16 amino acids. V was clipped by 5 bases and J by 7 bases, with 20 bases between them. CDR3 sequence reads: CASSQPSTESSGELFF. The CDR3 coding sequence is TGTGCCAGCAGTCAGCCGTCGACAGAATCAAGCGGGGAGCTGTTTTTT.

The chain recombines TRBV2 with TRBJ2-2, with TRBD2 matching over 10 bases. The V segment lost 3 bases and the J segment 9 bases; nucleotides outside the gene matches: 13. CDR1 SNHLY and CDR2 FYNNEI come from the germline V gene. The CDR3 is made up of 17 amino acids. CDR3 coding DNA: TGTGCCAGCAGTGACTTACTAGCGGGGACGACCCTATGGGAGCTGTTTTTT. Translation: CASSDLLAGTTLWELFF.

This chain uses TRBV2 with TRBJ1-3; 8 nucleotides agree with TRBD1. This CDR3 is built from 16 residues. J was trimmed by 3 bases and V by 5 bases; bases with no gene match: 9. In germline, CDR1 is SNHLY, CDR2 FYNNEI. CDR3: CASSLIGQGGGNTIYF. For the CDR3, the DNA is TGTGCCAGCAGTCTCATCGGACAGGGAGGTGGAAACACCATATATTTT.

This clone came up a few times. J is TRBJ2-7 and V is TRBV5-4; 7 bases line up with TRBD1. The germline V gene has CDR1 SGHNT and CDR2 YYREEE (reference sequence). With V trimmed by 4 bases and J by 1 base, 2 bases remained unmatched. This CDR3 has 13 amino acids. The CDR3 DNA sequence: TGTGCCAGCAGCGTGGACAGGTCCTACGAGCAGTACTTC. This gives the protein CASSVDRSYEQYF.

V usage is TRBV11-2 and J usage is TRBJ1-4; D remains ambiguous. V lost 1 base and J lost 3, with 9 bases in between. CDR3 length equals 15 residues. Germline V CDR1 and CDR2: SGHAT, FQNNGV. In DNA, the CDR3 is TGTGCCAGCAGCTTAGTCGGAAGGTCTAATGAAAAACTGTTTTTT. This gives the protein CASSLVGRSNEKLFF. Based on the CDR3 plus reference TRBV11-2 and TRBJ1-4, the full variable domain is EAGVAQSPRYKIIEKRQSVAFWCNPISGHATLYWYQQILGQGPKLLIQFQNNGVVDDSQLPKDRFSAERLKGVDSTLKIQPAKLEDSAVYLCASSLVGRSNEKLFFGSGTQLSVL.

The J gene is TRBJ1-1, the V gene TRBV6-6, with D maybe TRBD1 (6 bases). CDR3 length equals 15 residues. The germline CDR1 and CDR2 sequences are MNHNY and SVGAGI (reference sequence). V was shortened by 4 bases and J by 1 base, with 13 bases between the two germline ends. CDR3 coding DNA: TGTGCCAGCAGTTCCACTCAGGGGAGGAACACTGAAGCTTTCTTT. It translates to CASSSTQGRNTEAFF.

The chain links TRBV28 to TRBJ2-7; D is undetermined. Germline CDR1 is MDHEN and CDR2 is SYDVKM. The V and J ends lost 2 bases and 2 bases respectively, with 13 bases between them. CDR3 length: 15 residues. The CDR3 loop reads CASSLPQDGTYEQYF. The CDR3 region has the DNA TGTGCCAGCAGTTTACCCCAGGACGGTACCTACGAGCAGTACTTC.

V and J are TRBV19 and TRBJ1-2; TRBD1 agrees at 9 bases. Losses at the gene ends were 5 bases for V and 1 base for J; bases not matched to a gene: 5. The CDR3 totals 15 residues. Germline V gene data show CDR1 as LNHDA and CDR2 as SQIVND (reference sequence). The CDR3, as DNA: TGTGCCAGTAGTTCGGAGGACAGGGGTAACTATGGCTACACCTTC. This encodes CASSSEDRGNYGYTF. The variable domain in full, completed from reference TRBV19 and TRBJ1-2, reads DGGITQSPKYLFRKEGQNVTLSCEQNLNHDAMYWYRQDPGQGLRLIYYSQIVNDFQKGDIAEGYSVSREKKESFPLTVTSAQKNPTAFYLCASSSEDRGNYGYTFGSGTRLTVV.

This clone was seen just once. This chain uses TRBV6-4 with TRBJ2-1; TRBD2 is a possible D gene (6 bases). With 11 bases removed from V and 7 bases from J, the gap between germline ends came to 21 bases. Germline values: CDR1 MRHNA, CDR2 SNTAGT. CDR3 size: 14 residues. The CDR3 sequence is CALNMPGSANEQFF. DNA for the CDR3: TGTGCCCTGAATATGCCCGGGAGTGCTAATGAGCAGTTCTTC.